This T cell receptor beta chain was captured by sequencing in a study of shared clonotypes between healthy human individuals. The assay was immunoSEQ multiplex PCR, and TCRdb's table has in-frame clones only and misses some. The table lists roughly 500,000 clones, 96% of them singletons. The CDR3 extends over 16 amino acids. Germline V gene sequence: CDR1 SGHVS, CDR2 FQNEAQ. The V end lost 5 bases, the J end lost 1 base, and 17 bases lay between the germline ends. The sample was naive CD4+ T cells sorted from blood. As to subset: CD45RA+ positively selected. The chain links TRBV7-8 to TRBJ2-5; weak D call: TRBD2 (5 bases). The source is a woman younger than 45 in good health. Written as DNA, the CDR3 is TGTGCCAGCAGCCCAAACCCGGGATCATCCCAAGAGACCCAGTACTTC. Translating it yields CASSPNPGSSQETQYF.